Listed below are T cell receptor beta chains from one sample, sequenced in a study of vaccination effects on CD4 cells after COVID-19. No antigen has been identified for these receptors. Sequenced by immunoSEQ multiplex PCR; TCRdb stores in-frame clones only, minus some. The sample holds around 47,000 clones, approximately 70% seen once. The specimen was CD4+ T cells from PBMCs cultured with a peptide pool, collected before COVID-19 vaccination. These receptors all come from a human donor who had a prior SARS-CoV-2 infection. The CDR3 runs from the conserved cysteine through the conserved F or W. Each record gives: D gene, V gene, J gene, clone size, CDR3 protein, CDR3 DNA. D genes are given only for firm matches. Size is omitted from some rows. Given values are once, few, many or a class for expanded clones.

TRBD1	TRBV5-1	TRBJ2-2	-	CASSWGTENTGELFF	TGCGCCAGCAGTTGGGGGACAGAGAACACCGGGGAGCTGTTTTTT
-	TRBV5-1	TRBJ2-7	-	CASSLVVGGRTTYEQYF	TGCGCCAGCAGCTTGGTTGTCGGAGGGCGGACGACCTACGAGCAGTACTTC
-	TRBV7-6	TRBJ2-1	-	CASSLAQTDEQFF	TGTGCCAGCAGCTTAGCCCAGACCGATGAGCAGTTCTTC
TRBD1	TRBV5-1	TRBJ2-2	-	CASSLGQGDGELFF	TGCGCCAGCAGCTTGGGACAGGGGGACGGGGAGCTGTTTTTT
-	TRBV11-1	TRBJ1-2	-	CASSPRTAGPSYGYTF	TGTGCCAGCAGCCCTCGGACGGCGGGGCCAAGCTATGGCTACACCTTC
TRBD1	TRBV4-1	TRBJ2-3	few	CASSQWKTGGPLDTQYF	TGCGCCAGCAGCCAATGGAAGACAGGGGGACCTCTCGATACGCAGTATTTT
-	TRBV27	TRBJ2-6	few	CASSSRGQISGANVLTF	TGTGCCAGCAGTTCGCGGGGACAGATCTCTGGGGCCAACGTCCTGACTTTC
TRBD1	TRBV5-4	TRBJ1-2	few	CASSPQTGEHGYTF	TGTGCCAGCAGCCCGCAGACAGGGGAACACGGCTACACCTTC
-	TRBV12-3/TRBV12-4	TRBJ1-1	-	CASSPPPGKAFF	TGTGCCAGCAGCCCCCCGCCGGGTAAAGCTTTCTTT
-	TRBV2	TRBJ1-1	-	CASALMNTEAFF	TGTGCCAGTGCCTTAATGAACACTGAAGCTTTCTTT
-	TRBV2	TRBJ1-5	once	CASQLGSNQPQHF	TGTGCCAGCCAACTAGGTAGCAATCAGCCCCAGCATTTT
-	TRBV4-2	TRBJ1-2	few	CASSQDRGRIYGYTF	TGTGCCAGCAGCCAAGATAGGGGACGGATCTATGGCTACACCTTC
TRBD2	TRBV11-2	TRBJ2-1	-	CASSLGGSVLLGEQFF	TGTGCCAGCAGCTTGGGCGGGAGCGTTCTTCTAGGTGAGCAGTTCTTC
-	TRBV24-1	TRBJ2-3	-	CATGTSMTQYF	TGTGCCACCGGGACCAGTATGACGCAGTATTTT
TRBD1	TRBV25-1	TRBJ1-4	-	CASRGTVNEKLFF	TGTGCCAGCAGGGGGACAGTGAATGAAAAACTGTTTTTT
-	TRBV19	TRBJ1-5	-	CASSIEEGYGNQPQHF	TGTGCCAGTAGTATAGAAGAGGGCTACGGCAATCAGCCCCAGCATTTT
TRBD1	TRBV7-9	TRBJ1-3	few	CASSFRQGHSGNTIYF	TGTGCCAGCAGCTTCAGACAGGGGCACTCTGGAAACACCATATATTTT
TRBD2	TRBV4-2	TRBJ2-2	-	CASSQGLAGFNTGELFF	TGTGCCAGCAGCCAAGGACTAGCGGGGTTTAACACCGGGGAGCTGTTTTTT
-	TRBV28	TRBJ2-7	once	CASSYQGTEQYF	TGTGCCAGCAGTTACCAGGGTACGGAGCAGTACTTC
TRBD1	TRBV24-1	TRBJ2-3	-	CATSDWGTGITDTQYF	TGTGCCACCAGTGATTGGGGGACAGGGATCACAGATACGCAGTATTTT